This T cell receptor beta chain was sequenced for a study of T cell repertoires in cytomegalovirus infection. Study in general: CMV epitopes in the study were HLA-C-restricted (recently identified) and HLA-B-restricted (well studied). Based on public TCR beta signatures, there were indications of CMV infection and of a matching HLA type.

TCRdb processed the reads anew with MiXCR; each CDR3 protein has one entry. Of about 24,000 distinct CDR3 sequences in the sample, under 25% are singletons; the top ten hold about 90%. The germline CDR1 and CDR2 sequences are LNHNV and YYDKDF (reference sequence). Trimming pared 8 bases from V and 8 bases from J, leaving 10 bases between. This CDR3 has 11 amino acids. The sample holds one count of this clonotype. No antigen is known for it. This TCR came from a human donor in good health (CMV status not recorded). Some clones in this sample may be carry-over from other donors' samples. The rearrangement uses TRBV15 and TRBJ2-1; D might be TRBD2 (6 bases). The source was CD8+ T cells from cultured PBMCs, collected from culture after CMV antigen stimulation. The CDR3 DNA is TGTGCCACCGGGCGGGGCGATGAGCAGTTCTTC. The encoded protein is CATGRGDEQFF.